Given below is one T cell receptor beta chain in context. Germline assignment: CDR1 SEHNR and CDR2 FQNEAQ (reference sequence). Trimming pared 3 bases from V and 3 bases from J, leaving 12 bases between. This CDR3 is built from 15 residues. Only in-frame clones appear in the TCRdb table, and some are missing; sequencing was by immunoSEQ multiplex PCR. The data contain 140,000 to 150,000 clones, roughly nine tenths of them singletons. These data belong to a study of blood T cell repertoires in COVID-19. The specimen sequenced was peripheral blood. The chain is built from TRBV7-9 and TRBJ2-1; unclear D gene. The origin of this receptor is a man between 18 and 29 years old with COVID-19, enrolled during active disease. CDR3 in DNA: TGTGCCAGCAGCTTCTACTTGCGGAACTACAATGAGCAGTTCTTC. It specifies CASSFYLRNYNEQFF.